Presented here are 8 T cell receptor beta chains from one specimen sequenced in a study of glioma-infiltrating T cells after dendritic cell vaccination. The time point was: after dendritic cell vaccination, including at tumor progression/relapse. Profiled with immunoSEQ multiplex PCR; TCRdb holds only in-frame clones, not every one. This table holds about 24,000 clones, around nine tenths found once. Material: blood, obtained after dendritic cell vaccination. These receptors originate from a human donor with glioblastoma.

This chain links TRBV7-2 with TRBJ2-5; 8 bases are shared with TRBD2. The CDR3 length is 12 residues. J lost 5 bases, V lost 8 bases, and 4 bases had no gene match. The germline gives CDR1 SGHTA, CDR2 FQGNSA. CDR3 DNA sequence: TGTGCCAGCGGCGGGGGGCGGGAGACCCAGTACTTC. Amino acid sequence: CASGGGRETQYF. Complete variable domain (other parts from reference TRBV7-2 and TRBJ2-5): GAGVSQSPSNKVTEKGKDVELRCDPISGHTALYWYRQSLGQGLEFLIYFQGNSAPDKSGLPSDRFSAERTGGSVSTLTIQRTQQEDSAVYLCASGGGRETQYFGPGTRLLVL.

The CDR3 here is CASERGGTEAFF. The CDR3 DNA reads TGCGCCAGCGAAAGGGGTGGGACTGAAGCTTTCTTT. The chain is built from TRBV10-2 and TRBJ1-1; a possible D gene is TRBD1 (5 bases). CDR1 is WSHSY, CDR2 SAAADI, per germline. Trimming took off 8 bases at V and 5 bases at J, with 12 bases between the two ends. The CDR3 loop spans 12 amino acids.

CDR3 region: CASSKGTSGPGGVETQYF. CDR3 DNA sequence: TGTGCCAGCAGCAAGGGGACTAGCGGACCAGGTGGCGTCGAGACCCAGTACTTC. The rearrangement joins TRBV5-4 to TRBJ2-5; TRBD2 aligns across 11 bases. Trimming at V came to 4 bases and at J to 5 bases, leaving 16 bases not matched to a gene. Germline V lookup: CDR1 SGHNT, CDR2 YYREEE (reference sequence). The CDR3 consists of 18 residues. Combining the CDR3 with reference TRBV5-4 and TRBJ2-5 gives the whole variable domain ETGVTQSPTHLIKTRGQQVTLRCSSQSGHNTVSWYQQALGQGPQFIFQYYREEENGRGNFPPRFSGLQFPNYSSELNVNALELDDSALYLCASSKGTSGPGGVETQYFGPGTRLLVL.

V gene TRBV7-2 combines with J gene TRBJ2-7; possibly TRBD1 for D (5 bases). V lost 0 bases, J lost 4 bases, and 10 bases lay in between. Germline values: CDR1 SGHTA, CDR2 FQGNSA. The CDR3 extends over 14 amino acids. Here the CDR3 DNA reads TGTGCCAGCAGCTTAGCCTCGGACATGTACGAGCAGTACTTC. This encodes CASSLASDMYEQYF.

This chain connects TRBV6-5 to TRBJ1-2, with D unresolved. Germline CDR1 reads MNHEY; CDR2 reads SVGAGI. The CDR3 is made up of 13 amino acids. V lost 0 bases, J lost 6 bases, and 8 bases lay in between. For the CDR3, the DNA is TGTGCCAGCAGTTACTCTGCGCGGAATGGCTACACCTTC. Residues: CASSYSARNGYTF.

This rearrangement joins TRBV7-2 to TRBJ2-3, with 7 nucleotides matching TRBD1. CDR3 length: 15 residues. Per the germline V gene, CDR1 is SGHTA and CDR2 is FQGNSA. The V gene end was trimmed by 7 bases and the J gene end by 2 bases; junction bases not matched to a gene: 9. The CDR3 region has the DNA TGTGCCAGCATCAAGGACAGGACCCCCACAGATACGCAGTATTTT. Amino acids: CASIKDRTPTDTQYF. Full variable domain (outside the CDR3, taken from reference TRBV7-2 and TRBJ2-3): GAGVSQSPSNKVTEKGKDVELRCDPISGHTALYWYRQSLGQGLEFLIYFQGNSAPDKSGLPSDRFSAERTGGSVSTLTIQRTQQEDSAVYLCASIKDRTPTDTQYFGPGTRLTVL.

The chain carries TRBV10-1 and TRBJ2-1; TRBD2 is a possible D gene (6 bases). The length of the CDR3 is 13 residues. Germline lookup yields CDR1 WNHNN and CDR2 SYGVQD (reference sequence). Trimming removed 10 bases at V and 10 bases at J, with 20 bases between. Here the CDR3 reads CATGVKSGSEQFF. In nucleotides, the CDR3 is TGCGCCACGGGAGTAAAGTCGGGGTCGGAGCAGTTCTTC.

The V call is TRBV7-6, the J call TRBJ2-1; possibly TRBD2 for D (5 bases). Between the trimmed V and J ends, which lost 5 bases and 7 bases, there was a span of 18 bases. This CDR3 spans 15 amino acids. Germline values: CDR1 SGHVS, CDR2 FNYEAQ. This CDR3 is CASSPARGLRNEQFF. Here the CDR3 DNA reads TGTGCCAGCAGCCCCGCCCGGGGTTTGCGGAATGAGCAGTTCTTC.